This record looks at one TCR beta chain sequence and its context. Its antigen is unidentified. Germline lookup yields CDR1 MNHEY and CDR2 SMNVEV (reference sequence). V was clipped by 7 bases and J by 4 bases; unmatched bases: 8. This CDR3 is built from 14 residues. This sample was taken from a study of T cell responses to AZD1222 COVID-19 vaccine. General study results and limits: Increases in Spike-specific TCR breadth and depth were seen after two AZD1222 doses. None of the repertoires were sampled until the peak T cell response had passed.

This table comes from immunoSEQ multiplex PCR, and its TCRdb copy is limited to in-frame clones, with some not included. The sample has some 150,000 clones, 90% seen once; the top ten hold 1.5% to 2%. The chain employs TRBV27 and TRBJ1-1, with 8 bases identical to TRBD1. Material: peripheral blood, obtained on day 0 of AZD1222 vaccination. This sequence was found in an adult in good health. The CDR3 bases are TGTGCCAGCACATTCACAGGGGGTGTCACTGAAGCTTTCTTT. Translation gives CASTFTGGVTEAFF.